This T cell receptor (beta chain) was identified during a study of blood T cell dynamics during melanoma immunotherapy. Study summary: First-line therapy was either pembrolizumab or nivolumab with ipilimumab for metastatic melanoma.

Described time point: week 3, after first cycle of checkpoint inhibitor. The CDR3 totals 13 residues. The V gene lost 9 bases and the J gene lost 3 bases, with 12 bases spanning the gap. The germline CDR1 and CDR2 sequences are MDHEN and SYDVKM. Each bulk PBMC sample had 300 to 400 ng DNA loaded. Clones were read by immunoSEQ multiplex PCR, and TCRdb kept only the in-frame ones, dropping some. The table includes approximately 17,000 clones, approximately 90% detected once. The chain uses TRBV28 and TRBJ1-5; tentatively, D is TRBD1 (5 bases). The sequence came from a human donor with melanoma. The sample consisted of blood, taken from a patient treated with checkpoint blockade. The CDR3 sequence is CASLGGYNQPQHF. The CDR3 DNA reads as TGTGCCAGTCTGGGGGGGTACAATCAGCCCCAGCATTTT.